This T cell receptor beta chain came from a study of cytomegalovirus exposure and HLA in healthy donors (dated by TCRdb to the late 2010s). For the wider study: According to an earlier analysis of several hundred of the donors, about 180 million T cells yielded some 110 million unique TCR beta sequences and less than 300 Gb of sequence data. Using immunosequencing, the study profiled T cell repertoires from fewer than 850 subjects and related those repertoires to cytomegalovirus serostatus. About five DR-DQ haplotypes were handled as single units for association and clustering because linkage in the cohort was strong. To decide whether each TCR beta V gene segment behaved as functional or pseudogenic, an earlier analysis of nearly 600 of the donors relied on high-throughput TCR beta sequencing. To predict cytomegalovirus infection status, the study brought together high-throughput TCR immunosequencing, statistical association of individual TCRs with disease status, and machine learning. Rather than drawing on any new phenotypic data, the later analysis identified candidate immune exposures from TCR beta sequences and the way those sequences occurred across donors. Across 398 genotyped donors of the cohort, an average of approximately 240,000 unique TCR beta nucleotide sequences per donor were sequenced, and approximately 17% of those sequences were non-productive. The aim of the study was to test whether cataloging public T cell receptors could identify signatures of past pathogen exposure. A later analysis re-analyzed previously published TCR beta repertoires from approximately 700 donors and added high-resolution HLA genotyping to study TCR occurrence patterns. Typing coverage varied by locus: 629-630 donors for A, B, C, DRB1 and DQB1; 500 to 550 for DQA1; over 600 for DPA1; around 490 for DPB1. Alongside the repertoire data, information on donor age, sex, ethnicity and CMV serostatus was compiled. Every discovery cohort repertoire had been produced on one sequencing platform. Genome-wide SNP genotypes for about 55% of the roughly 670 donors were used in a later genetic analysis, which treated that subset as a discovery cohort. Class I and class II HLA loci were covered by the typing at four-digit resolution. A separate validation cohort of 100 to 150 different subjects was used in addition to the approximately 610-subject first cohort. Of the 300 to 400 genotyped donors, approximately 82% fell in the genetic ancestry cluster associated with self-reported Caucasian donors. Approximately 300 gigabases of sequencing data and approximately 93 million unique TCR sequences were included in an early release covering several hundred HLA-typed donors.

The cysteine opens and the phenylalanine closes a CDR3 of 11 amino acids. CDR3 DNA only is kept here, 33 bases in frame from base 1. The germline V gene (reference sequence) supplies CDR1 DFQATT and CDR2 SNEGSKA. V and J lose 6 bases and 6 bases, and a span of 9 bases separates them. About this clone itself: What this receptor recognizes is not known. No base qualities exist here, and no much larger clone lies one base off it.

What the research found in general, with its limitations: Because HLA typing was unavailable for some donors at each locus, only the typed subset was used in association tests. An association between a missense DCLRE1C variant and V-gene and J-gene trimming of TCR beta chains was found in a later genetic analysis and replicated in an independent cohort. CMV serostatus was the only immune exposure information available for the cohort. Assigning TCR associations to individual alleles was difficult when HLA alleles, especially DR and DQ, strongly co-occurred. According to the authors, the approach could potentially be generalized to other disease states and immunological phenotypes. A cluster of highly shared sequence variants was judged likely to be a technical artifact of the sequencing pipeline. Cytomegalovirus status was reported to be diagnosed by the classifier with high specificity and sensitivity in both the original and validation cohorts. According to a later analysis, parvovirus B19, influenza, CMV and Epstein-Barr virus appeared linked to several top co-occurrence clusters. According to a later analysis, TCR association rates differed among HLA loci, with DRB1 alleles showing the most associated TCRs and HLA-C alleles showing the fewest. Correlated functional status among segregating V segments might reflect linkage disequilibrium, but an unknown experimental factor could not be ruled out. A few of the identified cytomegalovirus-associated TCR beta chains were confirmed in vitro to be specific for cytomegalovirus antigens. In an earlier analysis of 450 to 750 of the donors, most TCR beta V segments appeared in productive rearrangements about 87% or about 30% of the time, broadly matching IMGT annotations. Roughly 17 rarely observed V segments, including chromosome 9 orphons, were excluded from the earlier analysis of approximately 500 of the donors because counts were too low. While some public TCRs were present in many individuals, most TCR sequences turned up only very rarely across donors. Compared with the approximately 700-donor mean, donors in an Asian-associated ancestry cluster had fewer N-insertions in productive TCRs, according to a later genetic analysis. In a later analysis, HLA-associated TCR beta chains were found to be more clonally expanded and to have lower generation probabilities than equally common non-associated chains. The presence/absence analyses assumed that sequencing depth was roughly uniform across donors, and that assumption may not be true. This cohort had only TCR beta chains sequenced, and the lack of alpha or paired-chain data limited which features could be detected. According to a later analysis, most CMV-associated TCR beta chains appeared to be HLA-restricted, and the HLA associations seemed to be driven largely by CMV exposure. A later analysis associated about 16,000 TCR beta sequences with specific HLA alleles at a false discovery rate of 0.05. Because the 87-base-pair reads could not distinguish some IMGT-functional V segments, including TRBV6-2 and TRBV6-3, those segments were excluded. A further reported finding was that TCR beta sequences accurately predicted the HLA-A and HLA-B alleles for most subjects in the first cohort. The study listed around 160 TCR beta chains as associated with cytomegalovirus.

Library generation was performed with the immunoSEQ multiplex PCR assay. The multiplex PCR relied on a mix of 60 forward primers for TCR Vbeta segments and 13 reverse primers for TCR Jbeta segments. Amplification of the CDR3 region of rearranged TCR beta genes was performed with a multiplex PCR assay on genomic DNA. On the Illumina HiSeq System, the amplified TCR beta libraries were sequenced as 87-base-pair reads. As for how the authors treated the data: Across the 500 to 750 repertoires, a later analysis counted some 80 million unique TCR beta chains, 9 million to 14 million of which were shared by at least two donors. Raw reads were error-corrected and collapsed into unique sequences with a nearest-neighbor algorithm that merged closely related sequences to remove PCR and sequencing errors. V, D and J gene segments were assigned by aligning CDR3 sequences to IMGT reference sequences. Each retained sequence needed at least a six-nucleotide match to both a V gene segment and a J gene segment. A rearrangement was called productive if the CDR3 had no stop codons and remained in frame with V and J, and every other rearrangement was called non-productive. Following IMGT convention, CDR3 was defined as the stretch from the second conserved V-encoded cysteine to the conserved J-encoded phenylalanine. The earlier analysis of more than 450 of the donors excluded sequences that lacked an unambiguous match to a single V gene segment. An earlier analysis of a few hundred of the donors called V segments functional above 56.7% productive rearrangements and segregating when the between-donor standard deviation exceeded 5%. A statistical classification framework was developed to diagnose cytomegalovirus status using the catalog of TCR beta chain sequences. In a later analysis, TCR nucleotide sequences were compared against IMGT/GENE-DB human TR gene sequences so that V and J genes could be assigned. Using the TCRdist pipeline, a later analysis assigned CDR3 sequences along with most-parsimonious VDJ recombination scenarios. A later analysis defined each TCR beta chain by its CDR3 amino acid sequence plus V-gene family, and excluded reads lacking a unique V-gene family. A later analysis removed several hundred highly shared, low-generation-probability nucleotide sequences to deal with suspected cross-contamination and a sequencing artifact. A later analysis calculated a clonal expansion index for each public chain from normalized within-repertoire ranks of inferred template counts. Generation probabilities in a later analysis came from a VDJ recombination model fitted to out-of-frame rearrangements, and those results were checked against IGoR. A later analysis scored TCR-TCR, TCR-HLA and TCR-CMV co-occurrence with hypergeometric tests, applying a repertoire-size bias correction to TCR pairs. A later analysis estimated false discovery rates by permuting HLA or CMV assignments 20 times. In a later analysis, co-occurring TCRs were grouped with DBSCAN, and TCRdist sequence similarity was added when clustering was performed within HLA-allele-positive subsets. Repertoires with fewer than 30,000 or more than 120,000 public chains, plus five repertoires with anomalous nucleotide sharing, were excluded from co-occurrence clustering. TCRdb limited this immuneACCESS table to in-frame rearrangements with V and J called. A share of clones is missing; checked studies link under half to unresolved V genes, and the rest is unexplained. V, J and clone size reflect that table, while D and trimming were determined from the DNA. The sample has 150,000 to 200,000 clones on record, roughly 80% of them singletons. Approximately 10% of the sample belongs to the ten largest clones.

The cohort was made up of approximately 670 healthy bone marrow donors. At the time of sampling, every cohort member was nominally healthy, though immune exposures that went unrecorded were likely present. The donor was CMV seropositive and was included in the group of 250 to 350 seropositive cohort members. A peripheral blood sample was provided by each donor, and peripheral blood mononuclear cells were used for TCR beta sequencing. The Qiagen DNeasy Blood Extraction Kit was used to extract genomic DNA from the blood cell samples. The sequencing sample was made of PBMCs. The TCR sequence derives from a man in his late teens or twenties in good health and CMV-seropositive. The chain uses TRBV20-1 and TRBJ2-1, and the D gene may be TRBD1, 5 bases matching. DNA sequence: TGCAGTGCAGGCAGGGCCAATGAGCAGTTCTTC. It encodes CSAGRANEQFF.